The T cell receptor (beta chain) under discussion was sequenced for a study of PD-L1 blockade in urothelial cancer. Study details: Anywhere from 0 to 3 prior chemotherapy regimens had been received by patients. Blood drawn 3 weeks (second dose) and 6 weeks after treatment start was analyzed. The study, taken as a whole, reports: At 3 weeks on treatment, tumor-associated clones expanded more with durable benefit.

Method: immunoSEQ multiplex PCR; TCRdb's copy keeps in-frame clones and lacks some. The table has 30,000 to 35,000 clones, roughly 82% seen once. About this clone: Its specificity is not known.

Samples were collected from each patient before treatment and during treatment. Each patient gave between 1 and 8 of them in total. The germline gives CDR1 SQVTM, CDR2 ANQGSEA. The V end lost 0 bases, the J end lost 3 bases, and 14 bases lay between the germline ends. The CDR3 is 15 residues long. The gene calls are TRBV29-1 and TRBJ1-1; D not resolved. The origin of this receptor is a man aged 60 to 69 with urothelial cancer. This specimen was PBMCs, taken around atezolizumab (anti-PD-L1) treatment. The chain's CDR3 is CSVEDGARSDTEAFF. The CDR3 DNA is TGCAGCGTTGAAGATGGTGCAAGATCGGACACTGAAGCTTTCTTT.